What follows are 8 T cell receptor beta chains derived from one specimen sequenced in a study of blood T cell repertoires in COVID-19. Libraries were prepared by immunoSEQ multiplex PCR; TCRdb keeps only in-frame clonotypes and omits some of them. The sample has about 230,000 clones; approximately 88% are singletons. Sequencing used PBMCs or T cells enriched from blood (not recorded which). These receptors were obtained from a woman in her 30s who had been exposed to COVID-19.

The chain carries TRBV30 and TRBJ2-7, with a tentative D call TRBD2 (6 bases). This CDR3 comprises 15 residues. Germline-derived CDR1 and CDR2 are GTSNPN and SVGIG (reference sequence). The V end was cut by 5 bases, the J end by 0 bases, with 17 bases between. The CDR3 here is CAWVGGAQSSYEQYF. CDR3 DNA: TGTGCCTGGGTCGGAGGGGCCCAGAGCTCCTACGAGCAGTACTTC.

V usage is TRBV6-5 and J usage is TRBJ1-2, with no clear D. The CDR3 contains 14 residues. Germline V lookup: CDR1 MNHEY, CDR2 SVGAGI. Deletions cut 0 bases from V and 2 bases from J, with 7 bases between. This CDR3 is CASSYSGRNYGYTF. The CDR3 nucleotides read TGTGCCAGCAGTTACTCGGGCAGAAACTATGGCTACACCTTC.

The genes are TRBV28 and TRBJ2-7; no firm D call. Germline CDR1 reads MDHEN; CDR2 reads SYDVKM. This CDR3 spans 14 amino acids. The V gene lost 2 bases and the J gene lost 5 bases, with 13 bases spanning the gap. CDR3 nucleotides: TGTGCCAGCAGTTTAATCGTGGGCAGCCACGAGCAGTACTTC. Its translation: CASSLIVGSHEQYF.

The gene calls are TRBV30 and TRBJ1-2; 8 positions agree with TRBD1. This CDR3 region has 17 residues. V dropped 8 bases and J dropped 2; count of bases not matched to a gene: 19. Germline lookup yields CDR1 GTSNPN and CDR2 SVGIG (reference sequence). The CDR3 protein is CAGLSWTGTLNNYGYTF. The CDR3 DNA reads TGTGCCGGGTTGTCCTGGACAGGGACCCTTAACAACTATGGCTACACCTTC.

This clone is a singleton in its sample. This sequence joins TRBV7-9 and TRBJ1-1; D gene ambiguous. Germline V gives CDR1 SEHNR, CDR2 FQNEAQ (reference sequence). Trimming shortened V by 1 base and J by 3 bases, and 9 bases separated the two germline ends. The CDR3 is 14 amino acids. This chain's CDR3 is CASSLVGGDTEAFF. The CDR3 DNA reads TGTGCCAGCAGCTTAGTAGGCGGGGACACTGAAGCTTTCTTT. Looking up the rest from reference TRBV7-9 and TRBJ1-1 gives the full variable domain: DTGVSQNPRHKITKRGQNVTFRCDPISEHNRLYWYRQTLGQGPEFLTYFQNEAQLEKSRLLSDRFSAERPKGSFSTLEIQRTEQGDSAMYLCASSLVGGDTEAFFGQGTRLTVV.

The table lists this clone with a count of one. The rearrangement uses TRBV3-1 (or the pseudogene TRBV3-2) and TRBJ2-2; 11 bases line up with TRBD2. The CDR3 runs to 17 residues. Germline V gene sequence: CDR1 LGHDT, CDR2 YNNKEL (reference sequence). The trim removed 7 bases at V and 2 bases at J, leaving 9 bases unmatched. CDR3 residues: CASTRSGLAVNTGELFF. CDR3 nucleotides: TGTGCCAGCACCAGGTCGGGACTAGCGGTAAACACCGGGGAGCTGTTTTTT.

The CDR3 reads CASKVTNTGELFF. As DNA, the CDR3 is TGTGCCAGCAAAGTTACTAACACCGGGGAGCTGTTTTTT. The J gene is TRBJ2-2, the V gene TRBV6-5; D call uncertain. Germline CDR1 and CDR2: MNHEY and SVGAGI. This CDR3 has 13 residues. The V gene lost 7 bases and the J gene lost 2 bases, with 8 bases spanning the gap.

This chain uses TRBV12-3 or TRBV12-4 with TRBJ2-3, with no clear D. The CDR3 consists of 12 residues. Trimming took off 3 bases at V and 4 bases at J, with 5 bases between the two ends. CDR3 sequence reads: CASSFSSDTQYF. CDR3 sequence (DNA): TGTGCCAGCAGTTTTTCATCAGATACGCAGTATTTT.